The 5 T cell receptor beta chains in this list originate from one sample, sequenced in a study of T cell clonotyping in hematopoietic cell transplantation. The time point denotes: recipient sample about 28 days before transplant, after cytoreduction. The data were produced by immunoSEQ multiplex PCR, yet TCRdb's version contains in-frame clones alone and is incomplete. This sample yields roughly 30,000 clones, of which less than 85% are seen a single time; around 1.8% belongs to the top ten. The input for sequencing was peripheral blood mononuclear cells, taken before stem cell transplant. All receptors come from a man aged 40-50 years with acute myeloid leukemia. Some clones in this sample may be carry-over from other donors' samples.

The V gene is TRBV30, the J gene TRBJ1-1; no firm D call. Germline V gene data show CDR1 as GTSNPN and CDR2 as SVGIG (reference sequence). The CDR3 loop spans 13 amino acids. The CDR3 region has the DNA TGTACCCTTTTGGCATTCTTGAACACTGAAGCTTTCTTT. Its protein product is CTLLAFLNTEAFF.

This clone was detected only once. The chain links TRBV5-1 to TRBJ2-5, with TRBD2 as a possible D gene (6 bases). This CDR3 region has 14 residues. CDR1 and CDR2 from the germline V gene are SGHRS and YFSETQ. V was clipped by 3 bases and J by 5 bases, with 14 bases between them. CDR3 sequence: CASSSPGTSETQYF. CDR3 in DNA: TGCGCCAGCAGCTCCCCGGGGACTTCGGAGACCCAGTACTTC.

The gene calls are TRBV7-9 and TRBJ2-2; TRBD2 is a possible D gene (6 bases). Trimming stripped 0 bases from V and 2 bases from J, with 13 bases between. This CDR3 has 17 amino acids. In germline, CDR1 is SEHNR, CDR2 FQNEAQ (reference sequence). The CDR3 DNA sequence: TGTGCCAGCAGCTTAGCCCTTCGGGGGTTTAACACCGGGGAGCTGTTTTTT. Translated, it gives CASSLALRGFNTGELFF.

This clone was counted once. This chain joins TRBV7-2 and TRBJ1-2; 9 bases are a match to TRBD1. Trimming removed 4 bases from V and 2 bases from J; junction bases left unmatched: 2. The CDR3 contains 14 residues. The V gene's germline CDR1 is SGHTA and CDR2 FQGNSA. CDR3: CASSSGTGNYGYTF. The DNA for the CDR3 is TGTGCCAGCAGCTCGGGGACAGGGAACTATGGCTACACCTTC.

The chain carries TRBV28 and TRBJ2-7, with D maybe TRBD2 (5 bases). The CDR3 consists of 14 residues. V was cut by 6 bases and J by 0 bases, with 12 bases left in between. Germline assignment: CDR1 MDHEN and CDR2 SYDVKM. For the CDR3, the DNA is TGTGCCAGCAGCCCTCCGGGAAACTCCTACGAGCAGTACTTC. This sequence encodes CASSPPGNSYEQYF. The entire variable domain, with the rest obtained from reference TRBV28 and TRBJ2-7, is as follows: DVKVTQSSRYLVKRTGEKVFLECVQDMDHENMFWYRQDPGLGLRLIYFSYDVKMKEKGDIPEGYSVSREKKERFSLILESASTNQTSMYLCASSPPGNSYEQYFGPGTRLTVT.